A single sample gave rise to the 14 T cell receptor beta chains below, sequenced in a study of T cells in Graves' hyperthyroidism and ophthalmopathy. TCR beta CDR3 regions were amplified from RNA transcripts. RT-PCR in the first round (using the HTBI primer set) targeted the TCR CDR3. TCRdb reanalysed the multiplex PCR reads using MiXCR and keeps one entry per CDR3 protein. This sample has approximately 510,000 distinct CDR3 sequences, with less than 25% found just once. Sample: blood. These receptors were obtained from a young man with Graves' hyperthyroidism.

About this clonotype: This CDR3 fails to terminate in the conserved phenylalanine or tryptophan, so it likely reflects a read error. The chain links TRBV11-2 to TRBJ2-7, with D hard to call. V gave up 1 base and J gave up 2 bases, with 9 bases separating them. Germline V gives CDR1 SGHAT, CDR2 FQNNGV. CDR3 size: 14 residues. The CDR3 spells CASSLGAETYEQYY. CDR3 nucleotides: TGTGCCAGCAGCTTAGGGGCAGAGACCTACGAGCAGTACTAC.

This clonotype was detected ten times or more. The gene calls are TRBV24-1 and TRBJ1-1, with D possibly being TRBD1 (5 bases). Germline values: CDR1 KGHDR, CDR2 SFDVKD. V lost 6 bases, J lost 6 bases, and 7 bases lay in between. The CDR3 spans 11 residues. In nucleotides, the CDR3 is TGTGCCACCAGTTGGGGGGCTGAAGCTTTCTTT. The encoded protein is CATSWGAEAFF.

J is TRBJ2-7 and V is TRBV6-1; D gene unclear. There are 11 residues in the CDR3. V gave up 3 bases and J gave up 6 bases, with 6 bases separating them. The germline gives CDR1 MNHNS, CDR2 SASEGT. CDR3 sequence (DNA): TGTGCCAGCAGTGATCTGTTCGAGCAGTACTTC. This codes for CASSDLFEQYF.

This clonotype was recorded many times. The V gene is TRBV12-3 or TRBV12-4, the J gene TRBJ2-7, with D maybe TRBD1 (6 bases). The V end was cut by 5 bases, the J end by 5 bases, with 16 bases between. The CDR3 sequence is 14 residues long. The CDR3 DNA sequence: TGTGCCAGCAGTCACTCAGGGGTGGCTCACGAGCAGTACTTC. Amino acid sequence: CASSHSGVAHEQYF.

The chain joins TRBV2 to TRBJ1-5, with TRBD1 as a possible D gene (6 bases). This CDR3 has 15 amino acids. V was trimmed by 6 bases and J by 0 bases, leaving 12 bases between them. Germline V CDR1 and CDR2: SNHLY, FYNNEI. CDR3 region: CASSGQRYSNQPQHF. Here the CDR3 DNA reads TGTGCCAGCAGCGGACAGCGATATAGCAATCAGCCCCAGCATTTT.

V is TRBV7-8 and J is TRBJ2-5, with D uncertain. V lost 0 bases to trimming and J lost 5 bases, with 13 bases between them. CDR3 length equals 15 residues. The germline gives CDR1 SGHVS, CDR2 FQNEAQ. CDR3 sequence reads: CASSLALGIQETQYF. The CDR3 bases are TGTGCCAGCAGCTTAGCCCTCGGAATTCAGGAGACCCAGTACTTC.

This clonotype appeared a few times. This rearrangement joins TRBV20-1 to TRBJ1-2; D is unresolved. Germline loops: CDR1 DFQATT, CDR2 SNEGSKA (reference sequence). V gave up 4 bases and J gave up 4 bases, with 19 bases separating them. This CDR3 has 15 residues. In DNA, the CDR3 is TGCAGTGCTACCCAATTCCAACAGCGGTTCTATGGCTACACCTTC. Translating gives CSATQFQQRFYGYTF.

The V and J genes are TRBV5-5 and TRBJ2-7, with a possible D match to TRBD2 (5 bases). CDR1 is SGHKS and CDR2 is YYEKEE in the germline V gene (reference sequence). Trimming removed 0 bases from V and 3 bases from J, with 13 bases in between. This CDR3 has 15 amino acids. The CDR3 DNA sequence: TGTGCCAGCAGCTTGGCCCCGGACTGGGTCTACGAGCAGTACTTC. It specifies CASSLAPDWVYEQYF.

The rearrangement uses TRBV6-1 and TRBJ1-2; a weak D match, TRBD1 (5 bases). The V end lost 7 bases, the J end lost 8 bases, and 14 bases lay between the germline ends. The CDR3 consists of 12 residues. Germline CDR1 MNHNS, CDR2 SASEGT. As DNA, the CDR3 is TGTGCCAGCACCCGGGGGAGCCTCGGCTACACCTTC. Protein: CASTRGSLGYTF.

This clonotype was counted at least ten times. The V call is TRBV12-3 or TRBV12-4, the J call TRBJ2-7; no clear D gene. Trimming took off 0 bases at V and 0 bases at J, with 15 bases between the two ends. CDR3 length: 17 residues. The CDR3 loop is CASSLALNSVSSYEQYF. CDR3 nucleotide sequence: TGTGCCAGCAGTTTAGCTCTGAATTCTGTGAGCTCCTACGAGCAGTACTTC.

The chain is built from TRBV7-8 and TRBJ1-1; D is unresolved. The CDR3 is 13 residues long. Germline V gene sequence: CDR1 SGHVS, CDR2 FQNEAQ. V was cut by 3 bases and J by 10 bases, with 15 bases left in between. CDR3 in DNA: TGTGCCAGCAGCTTGCCGGGCCCACCCGGAGCTTTCTTT. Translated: CASSLPGPPGAFF.

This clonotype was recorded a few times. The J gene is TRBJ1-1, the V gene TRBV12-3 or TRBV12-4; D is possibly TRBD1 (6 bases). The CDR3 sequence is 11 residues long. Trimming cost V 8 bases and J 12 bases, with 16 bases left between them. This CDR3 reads CASLSTGTTFF. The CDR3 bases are TGTGCCAGCCTCTCTACAGGGACAACTTTCTTT.

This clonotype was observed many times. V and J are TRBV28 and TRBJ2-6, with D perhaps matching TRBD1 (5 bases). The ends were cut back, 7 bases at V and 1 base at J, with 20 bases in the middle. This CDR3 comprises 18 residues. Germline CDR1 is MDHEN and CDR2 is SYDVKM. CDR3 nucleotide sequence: TGTGCCAGCACCTATTGGGGCCACCCCCGATCTGGGGCCAACGTCCTGACTTTC. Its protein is CASTYWGHPRSGANVLTF.

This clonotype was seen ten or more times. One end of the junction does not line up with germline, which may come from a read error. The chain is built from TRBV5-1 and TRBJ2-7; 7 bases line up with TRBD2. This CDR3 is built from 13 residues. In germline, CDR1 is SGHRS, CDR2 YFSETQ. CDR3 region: CASSLGGNYEQYF. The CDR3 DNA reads TGTGCCAGCAGTTTGGGGGGGAACTACGAGCAGTACTTC.